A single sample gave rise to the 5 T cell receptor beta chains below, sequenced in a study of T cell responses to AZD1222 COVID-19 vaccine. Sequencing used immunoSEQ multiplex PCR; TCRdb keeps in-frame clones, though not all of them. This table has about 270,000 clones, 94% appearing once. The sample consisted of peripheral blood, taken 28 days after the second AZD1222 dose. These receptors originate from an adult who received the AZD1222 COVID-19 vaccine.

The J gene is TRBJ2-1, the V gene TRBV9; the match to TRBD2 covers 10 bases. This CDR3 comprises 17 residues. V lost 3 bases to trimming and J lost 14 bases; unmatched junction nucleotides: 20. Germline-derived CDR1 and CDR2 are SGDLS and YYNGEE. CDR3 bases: TGTGCCAGCAGCGCCCACTCCGGGACTAGCGTTCCACCTGGGGAGTTCTTC. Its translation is CASSAHSGTSVPPGEFF.

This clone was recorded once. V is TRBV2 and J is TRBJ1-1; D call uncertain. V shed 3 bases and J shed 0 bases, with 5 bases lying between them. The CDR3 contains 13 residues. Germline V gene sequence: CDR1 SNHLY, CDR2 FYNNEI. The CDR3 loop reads CASSEGMNTEAFF. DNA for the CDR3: TGTGCCAGCAGTGAGGGGATGAACACTGAAGCTTTCTTT.

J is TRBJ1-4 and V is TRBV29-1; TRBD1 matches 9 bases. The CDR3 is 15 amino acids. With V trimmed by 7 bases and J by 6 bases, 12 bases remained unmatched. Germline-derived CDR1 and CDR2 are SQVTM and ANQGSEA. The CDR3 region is CSAVDTGGIDEKLFF. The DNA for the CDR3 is TGCAGCGCTGTCGATACAGGGGGCATTGATGAAAAACTGTTTTTT.

The CDR3 here is CSARGPAGLHF. The CDR3, as DNA: TGCAGTGCTAGGGGGCCCGCAGGCCTCCACTTT. This chain links TRBV20-1 with TRBJ1-6; a weak D match, TRBD1 (5 bases). In germline, CDR1 is DFQATT, CDR2 SNEGSKA (reference sequence). V gave up 3 bases and J gave up 15 bases, with 12 bases separating them. CDR3 length: 11 amino acids.

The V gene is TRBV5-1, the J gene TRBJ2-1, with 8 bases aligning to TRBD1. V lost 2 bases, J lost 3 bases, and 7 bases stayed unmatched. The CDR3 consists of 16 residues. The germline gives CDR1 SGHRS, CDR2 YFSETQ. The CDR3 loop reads CASSFSGTGGYNEQFF. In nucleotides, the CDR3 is TGCGCCAGCAGCTTCTCCGGGACAGGCGGCTACAATGAGCAGTTCTTC.